This T cell receptor (beta chain) is from a study of TIL therapy for anti-PD-1-resistant metastatic lung cancer. In the study overall: Most patients had lung adenocarcinoma. General study findings and limits: Patients were highly selected, enriched for treatment-naive, never-smoker and oncogene-addicted cases.

Turning to this clone: The antigen is not known.

The V and J ends lost 6 bases and 1 base respectively, with 15 bases between them. Germline V gene data show CDR1 as KGHSH and CDR2 as LQKENI. The CDR3 length is 15 residues. Indicated time point: pre-treatment sample, taken before nivolumab and TIL therapy. Patients were adults with stage 4 NSCLC. The immunoSEQ assay was v3. Clones were read by immunoSEQ multiplex PCR, and TCRdb kept only the in-frame ones, dropping some. The data contain over 15,000 clones, nearly 80% of them singletons. This clonotype was sampled from a person aged 25-79 years with non-small cell lung cancer. The chain couples TRBV18 to TRBJ1-2; D is perhaps TRBD1 (5 bases). The material sequenced was blood, taken at baseline. CDR3 residues: CASSEDRGVNYGYTF. The CDR3 DNA sequence: TGTGCCAGCTCGGAAGATCGGGGGGTTAACTATGGCTACACCTTC.